This T cell receptor (beta chain) was identified in a study of PD-L1 blockade in urothelial cancer. Study summary: Samples of blood were analyzed 3 weeks (second dose) and 6 weeks after treatment start.

Germline CDR1 WNHNN, CDR2 SYGVQD (reference sequence). This CDR3 comprises 16 residues. V shed 10 bases and J shed 7 bases, with 25 bases lying between them. This clone has just one count. Patients had urothelial carcinoma that was locally advanced or metastatic. The table came from immunoSEQ multiplex PCR; TCRdb's copy has only in-frame clones and leaves some out. Seen here are tens of thousands of clones, 86% observed once, and the top ten hold more than 15%. This chain links TRBV10-1 with TRBJ2-2; D gene unclear. The sequence was collected from a man aged 55 to 70 with urothelial cancer. This specimen was PBMCs, taken around atezolizumab (anti-PD-L1) treatment. The chain's CDR3 is CATAPRLPKTGGELFF. In DNA, the CDR3 is TGCGCCACCGCCCCCCGACTTCCCAAAACGGGCGGGGAGCTGTTTTTT.